The next 23 T cell receptor beta chains were all read from a single sample in a study of cytomegalovirus exposure and HLA in healthy donors. The PCR employed 60 Vbeta primers together with 13 Jbeta primers. Only in-frame clones appear in the TCRdb table, and some are missing; sequencing was by immunoSEQ multiplex PCR. The sample holds about 200,000 clones. The sequencing input was PBMCs. These receptors were collected from a boy aged 10-17 years in good health and CMV-seronegative.

On this clone: At one of its ends the junction is not consistent with the germline gene, which may arise from a read error. The chain links TRBV7-8 to TRBJ2-1, with 15 nucleotides matching TRBD2. The CDR3 length is 18 residues. Germline lookup yields CDR1 SGHVS and CDR2 FQNEAQ. The CDR3 loop is CAGSTISRTSGGDHEQFF. In nucleotides, the CDR3 is TGTGCCGGCAGCACCATCTCTCGGACTAGCGGGGGGGATCATGAGCAGTTCTTC.

The chain joins TRBV19 to TRBJ1-5, with 7 bases aligning to TRBD1. V gave up 0 bases and J gave up 4 bases; unmatched junction bases: 0. The CDR3 totals 14 residues. CDR1 and CDR2 from the germline V gene are LNHDA and SQIVND (reference sequence). The DNA of the CDR3 is TGTGCCAGTAGTATAGACAGGGGGAATCAGCCCCAGCATTTT. It yields the protein CASSIDRGNQPQHF.

This chain joins TRBV7-6 and TRBJ2-2; TRBD2 matches at 11 bases. Trimming took 2 bases from V and 3 from J; bases not matched to a gene: 2. The CDR3 covers 16 residues. Germline V gives CDR1 SGHVS, CDR2 FNYEAQ. The CDR3 DNA is TGTGCCAGCAGCTTATTACTAGCGGGGGACACCGGGGAGCTGTTTTTT. Its translation is CASSLLLAGDTGELFF. The variable domain in full, with the rest retrieved from reference TRBV7-6 and TRBJ2-2, is GAGVSQSPRYKVTKRGQDVALRCDPISGHVSLYWYRQALGQGPEFLTYFNYEAQQDKSGLPNDRFSAERPEGSISTLTIQRTEQRDSAMYRCASSLLLAGDTGELFFGEGSRLTVL.

V and J are TRBV5-4 and TRBJ1-2; maybe TRBD1 (6 bases). V was pared by 2 bases and J by 4 bases, with 12 bases between. Germline assignment: CDR1 SGHNT and CDR2 YYREEE (reference sequence). The CDR3 runs 14 residues. The CDR3 protein is CASSLGGGAYGYTF. DNA for the CDR3: TGTGCCAGCAGCTTAGGCGGGGGCGCCTATGGCTACACCTTC.

V gene TRBV7-9 combines with J gene TRBJ2-2, with a possible D match to TRBD2 (7 bases). V was cut by 4 bases and J by 9 bases, with 27 bases left in between. This CDR3 spans 18 amino acids. Germline loops: CDR1 SEHNR, CDR2 FQNEAQ (reference sequence). In DNA, the CDR3 is TGTGCCAGCAGCTCCGAGGGCCGACTGGGGGGGGGCCTCCGGGAGCTGTTTTTT. Amino acid sequence: CASSSEGRLGGGLRELFF. Looking up the rest from reference TRBV7-9 and TRBJ2-2 gives the full variable domain: DTGVSQNPRHKITKRGQNVTFRCDPISEHNRLYWYRQTLGQGPEFLTYFQNEAQLEKSRLLSDRFSAERPKGSFSTLEIQRTEQGDSAMYLCASSSEGRLGGGLRELFFGEGSRLTVL.

The CDR3 sequence: CASSQDAGDSYNEQFF. Here the CDR3 DNA reads TGCGCCAGCAGCCAAGACGCGGGGGACTCCTACAATGAGCAGTTCTTC. The chain recombines TRBV4-3 with TRBJ2-1; 7 nucleotides agree with TRBD2. Germline CDR1 and CDR2: LGHNA and YSLEER. The CDR3 length is 16 residues. The trim removed 0 bases at V and 0 bases at J, leaving 2 bases unmatched.

The rearrangement joins TRBV7-2 to TRBJ2-7; the match to TRBD1 covers 7 bases. From germline, CDR1 is SGHTA and CDR2 FQGNSA. The CDR3 is made up of 14 amino acids. Trimming at V came to 2 bases and at J to 3 bases, leaving 4 bases not matched to a gene. The CDR3 here is CASSLTGVDYEQYF. The CDR3 DNA follows: TGTGCCAGCAGCTTAACAGGGGTGGACTACGAGCAGTACTTC. The full variable domain, with the rest looked up from reference TRBV7-2 and TRBJ2-7, is GAGVSQSPSNKVTEKGKDVELRCDPISGHTALYWYRQSLGQGLEFLIYFQGNSAPDKSGLPSDRFSAERTGGSVSTLTIQRTQQEDSAVYLCASSLTGVDYEQYFGPGTRLTVT.

The chain couples TRBV7-2 to TRBJ1-1; tentative D call: TRBD1 (6 bases). The V gene lost 5 bases and the J gene lost 0 bases, with 13 bases spanning the gap. Germline assignment: CDR1 SGHTA and CDR2 FQGNSA. This CDR3 has 15 amino acids. CDR3 amino acids: CASSIDRGLNTEAFF. The DNA of the CDR3 is TGTGCCAGCAGCATAGATAGGGGGTTGAACACTGAAGCTTTCTTT.

The chain joins TRBV7-9 to TRBJ2-7; the match to TRBD1 covers 7 bases. The J segment lost 4 bases and the V segment lost 5 bases, leaving 8 bases of the junction unmatched. The germline V gene has CDR1 SEHNR and CDR2 FQNEAQ (reference sequence). There are 14 residues in the CDR3. The CDR3 DNA reads TGTGCCAGCAGCCCAAGTGGACAGGCGTACGAGCAGTACTTC. Encoded protein: CASSPSGQAYEQYF.

The V and J genes are TRBV6-6 and TRBJ1-2; D remains ambiguous. V was shortened by 7 bases and J by 8 bases, with 23 bases between the two germline ends. The V gene's germline CDR1 is MNHNY and CDR2 SVGAGI (reference sequence). The CDR3 contains 15 residues. CDR3 in DNA: TGTGCCAGCACTGTATCGCCGGCGGGTATCTACGGCTACACCTTC. It is translated as CASTVSPAGIYGYTF.

The CDR3 DNA reads TGTGCCAGTACCACAGGCATAGGCAGGGGTCCTTGGCAGCCCCAGCATTTT. Amino acid sequence: CASTTGIGRGPWQPQHF. The rearrangement uses TRBV19 and TRBJ1-5, with D maybe TRBD1 (6 bases). Germline assignment: CDR1 LNHDA and CDR2 SQIVND (reference sequence). Trimming stripped 7 bases from V and 7 bases from J, with 26 bases between. The CDR3 is 17 residues long. The variable domain in full, completed from reference TRBV19 and TRBJ1-5, reads DGGITQSPKYLFRKEGQNVTLSCEQNLNHDAMYWYRQDPGQGLRLIYYSQIVNDFQKGDIAEGYSVSREKKESFPLTVTSAQKNPTAFYLCASTTGIGRGPWQPQHFGDGTRLSIL.

This rearrangement joins TRBV29-1 to TRBJ1-5; 11 positions match TRBD1. Germline V lookup: CDR1 SQVTM, CDR2 ANQGSEA. The junction had 3 bases not matched to a gene; V was cut back by 6 bases and J by 5 bases. The length of the CDR3 is 13 residues. CDR3: CSVGDRGDQPQHF. The CDR3 DNA reads as TGCAGCGTGGGGGACAGGGGGGATCAGCCCCAGCATTTT.

CDR3 amino acids: CASSRGWTGELFF. The CDR3, as DNA: TGTGCCAGTTCCCGGGGTTGGACCGGGGAGCTGTTTTTT. This chain connects TRBV19 to TRBJ2-2; D possibly corresponds to TRBD2 (5 bases). This CDR3 has 13 amino acids. V was shortened by 8 bases and J by 5 bases, with 12 bases between the two germline ends. CDR1 is LNHDA and CDR2 is SQIVND in the germline V gene (reference sequence). Full variable domain (remainder filled in from reference TRBV19 and TRBJ2-2): DGGITQSPKYLFRKEGQNVTLSCEQNLNHDAMYWYRQDPGQGLRLIYYSQIVNDFQKGDIAEGYSVSREKKESFPLTVTSAQKNPTAFYLCASSRGWTGELFFGEGSRLTVL.

This chain links TRBV27 with TRBJ1-5; TRBD1 aligns across 7 bases. This CDR3 spans 15 amino acids. After removal of 8 bases from V and 0 bases from J, the junction contained 7 bases not matched to a gene. Germline assignment: CDR1 MNHEY and CDR2 SMNVEV (reference sequence). For the CDR3, the DNA is TGTGCCAGCGGTGGAGGGGGCTATAGCAATCAGCCCCAGCATTTT. Translating it yields CASGGGGYSNQPQHF.

This rearrangement joins TRBV6-5 to TRBJ1-5; 9 positions match TRBD1. CDR1 and CDR2 from the germline V gene are MNHEY and SVGAGI. The CDR3 runs 15 residues. J lost 4 bases, V lost 6 bases, and 7 bases had no gene match. CDR3 residues: CASRPDRGGNQPQHF. The CDR3 DNA sequence: TGTGCCAGCAGACCAGACAGGGGGGGGAATCAGCCCCAGCATTTT.

The CDR3 loop reads CAISGQDTPGNEQFF. CDR3 nucleotides: TGTGCCATCAGTGGTCAGGACACGCCAGGCAATGAGCAGTTCTTC. V usage is TRBV10-3 and J usage is TRBJ2-1; tentative D call: TRBD1 (5 bases). This CDR3 is built from 15 residues. The germline gives CDR1 ENHRY, CDR2 SYGVKD. The V end lost 4 bases, the J end lost 6 bases, and 16 bases lay between the germline ends.

The chain uses TRBV10-2 and TRBJ2-3, with 10 bases aligning to TRBD2. There are 14 residues in the CDR3. The junction had 1 base not matched to a gene; V was cut back by 6 bases and J by 1 base. Germline CDR1 reads WSHSY; CDR2 reads SAAADI. CDR3 sequence reads: CASSLAGGTDTQYF. As DNA, the CDR3 is TGCGCCAGCAGCCTAGCGGGGGGCACAGATACGCAGTATTTT.

The V and J genes are TRBV14 and TRBJ2-2; no reliable D call. Germline CDR1 reads SGHDN; CDR2 reads FVKESK. Trimming cost V 0 bases and J 3 bases, with 14 bases left between them. The CDR3 has 17 amino acids. The chain's CDR3 is CASSQDIGQVYTGELFF. The CDR3 DNA is TGTGCCAGCAGCCAAGATATCGGTCAGGTATACACCGGGGAGCTGTTTTTT.

The rearrangement joins TRBV27 to TRBJ1-2, with TRBD1 matching 7 bases. This CDR3 comprises 16 residues. CDR1 and CDR2 (germline): MNHEY, SMNVEV (reference sequence). The V gene end was trimmed by 4 bases and the J gene end by 4 bases; junction bases not matched to a gene: 12. CDR3 coding DNA: TGTGCCAGCAGTTCCCCCACCAAGGCAGGGGGCTATGGCTACACCTTC. The encoded protein is CASSSPTKAGGYGYTF.

This chain joins TRBV7-5 and TRBJ1-2; TRBD1 is the table's D call, not checked against the DNA. TRBV7-5 is classified as a pseudogene. The CDR3 covers 14 residues. CDR3 in DNA: TGTGCCAGAAGCTTAGGTGCCAGGGGCTATGGCTACACCTTC. Translation: CARSLGARGYGYTF.

The chain carries TRBV12-5 and TRBJ2-1; 9 nucleotides align to TRBD1. Germline V lookup: CDR1 LGHNT, CDR2 FRNRAP. The CDR3 consists of 18 residues. V was pared by 2 bases and J by 9 bases, with 17 bases of the junction left unmatched. CDR3 DNA sequence: TGTGCTAGTGGTTTGTGGGGACTACAGGGGGCGCATCCTGGTGAGCAGTTCTTC. This encodes CASGLWGLQGAHPGEQFF.

The chain carries TRBV2 and TRBJ1-6; 8 nucleotides align to TRBD1. CDR3 length equals 13 residues. The germline CDR1 and CDR2 sequences are SNHLY and FYNNEI. V lost 9 bases, J lost 14 bases, and 12 bases stayed unmatched. CDR3 residues: CARQGEPVGSLHF. The CDR3 coding sequence is TGTGCCAGACAGGGGGAGCCTGTCGGGTCCCTCCACTTT.

The genes are TRBV27 and TRBJ2-1; 11 bases line up with TRBD1. CDR3 length: 15 amino acids. Germline CDR1 MNHEY, CDR2 SMNVEV (reference sequence). J was trimmed by 10 bases and V by 4 bases; bases with no gene match: 9. CDR3 sequence (DNA): TGTGCCAGCAGTTCCACCGGGACAGGGGGTCAGGAGCAGTTCTTC. Protein product: CASSSTGTGGQEQFF.